The 25 T cell receptor beta chains given below trace back to one sample, sequenced in a study of STAT3 mutations in large granular lymphocyte leukemia. Study-level points and caveats: Every T-LGLL patient had at least one immunodominant TCRbeta clonotype.

Sequencing was performed with immunoSEQ multiplex PCR; in TCRdb, only in-frame clones are kept and a portion is missing. The sample gives 10,000 to 15,000 clones, over 85% of which show up once; around 34% is in the top ten. Their antigens are not known. The sequenced sample consisted of peripheral blood mononuclear cells. The receptors shown here come from a man aged 35 to 55 with T-cell large granular lymphocyte leukemia. Some clones in this sample may be carry-over from other donors' samples.

This chain links TRBV6-5 with TRBJ1-1; 10 nucleotides agree with TRBD1. The CDR3 runs 15 residues. Germline V gives CDR1 MNHEY, CDR2 SVGAGI. After removal of 2 bases from V and 3 bases from J, the junction contained 3 bases not matched to a gene. CDR3 amino acids: CASSYEGTGDTEAFF. The DNA of the CDR3 is TGTGCCAGCAGTTACGAGGGGACAGGGGACACTGAAGCTTTCTTT.

The chain is built from TRBV28 and TRBJ1-3, with D perhaps matching TRBD1 (5 bases). Germline CDR1 and CDR2: MDHEN and SYDVKM. The CDR3 loop spans 16 amino acids. V lost 7 bases and J 0 bases, leaving 16 bases between the germline ends. CDR3 protein: CASMTGGTLSGNTIYF. The DNA of the CDR3 is TGTGCCAGCATGACGGGGGGGACTCTCTCTGGAAACACCATATATTTT.

The chain combines TRBV9 with TRBJ2-7, with 7 bases that match TRBD1. Germline V gene data show CDR1 as SGDLS and CDR2 as YYNGEE. J was trimmed by 4 bases and V by 3 bases; bases with no gene match: 4. The CDR3 sequence is 13 residues long. CDR3 DNA: TGTGCCAGCAGCGCCCGGGACAGATACGAGCAGTACTTC. Translated, it gives CASSARDRYEQYF.

This rearrangement joins TRBV29-1 to TRBJ1-2; D gene unclear. The CDR3 length is 12 residues. V was pared by 3 bases and J by 7 bases, with 12 bases between. Germline CDR1 SQVTM, CDR2 ANQGSEA. DNA of the CDR3: TGCAGCGTTGAGTCGGGGAAAGGTGGCTACACCTTC. Its protein is CSVESGKGGYTF. The whole variable domain, remainder taken from reference TRBV29-1 and TRBJ1-2, is SAVISQKPSRDICQRGTSLTIQCQVDSQVTMMFWYRQQPGQSLTLIATANQGSEATYESGFVIDKFPISRPNLTFSTLTVSNMSPEDSSIYLCSVESGKGGYTFGSGTRLTVV.

This clone was picked up one time. The chain couples TRBV5-1 to TRBJ2-5; 10 bases match TRBD1. CDR1 is SGHRS and CDR2 is YFSETQ in the germline V gene. The CDR3 is 15 amino acids. The junction had 6 bases not matched to a gene; V was cut back by 5 bases and J by 2 bases. CDR3 sequence: CASRSGTGAQETQYF. The DNA of the CDR3 is TGCGCCAGCAGATCCGGGACAGGGGCGCAAGAGACCCAGTACTTC.

The genes are TRBV30 and TRBJ1-1, with 7 bases aligning to TRBD1. Trimming took 3 bases from V and 1 from J; bases not matched to a gene: 2. This CDR3 comprises 13 residues. Germline V gene sequence: CDR1 GTSNPN, CDR2 SVGIG (reference sequence). This chain's CDR3 is CAWSQGGNTEAFF. The CDR3 coding sequence is TGTGCCTGGAGCCAGGGGGGGAACACTGAAGCTTTCTTT.

The chain links TRBV29-1 to TRBJ1-1; 8 nucleotides align to TRBD1. The germline V gene encodes CDR1 SQVTM and CDR2 ANQGSEA. The length of the CDR3 is 11 residues. The CDR3 loop is CSQGADTEAFF. DNA of the CDR3: TGCAGTCAGGGGGCGGACACTGAAGCTTTCTTT.

This sequence joins TRBV10-2 and TRBJ1-2; D is unclear. In germline, CDR1 is WSHSY, CDR2 SAAADI. The V end lost 3 bases, the J end lost 2 bases, and 10 bases lay between the germline ends. This CDR3 contains 14 residues. The CDR3 region has the DNA TGCGCCAGCAGTGAATCGGAACACAACTATGGCTACACCTTC. Protein sequence: CASSESEHNYGYTF.

The chain employs TRBV25-1 and TRBJ2-1; a weak D match, TRBD2 (5 bases). The germline CDR1 and CDR2 sequences are MGHDK and SYGVNS. With 6 bases removed from V and 9 bases from J, the gap between germline ends came to 18 bases. This CDR3 has 14 amino acids. The CDR3 region has the DNA TGTGCCAGCAGCAATAGGGAGTCCTCCGGTGAGCAGTTCTTC. Translated: CASSNRESSGEQFF.

The chain combines TRBV2 with TRBJ1-6; 9 positions agree with TRBD1. Germline CDR1 SNHLY, CDR2 FYNNEI. V trimming: 7 bases; J trimming: 10 bases; junction bases outside the gene matches: 11. The CDR3 consists of 15 residues. The CDR3: CASTLDRDRVSPLHF. The CDR3 nucleotides are TGTGCCAGCACCTTGGATCGGGACAGGGTGTCACCCCTCCACTTT.

This clone was seen only a few times. The chain carries TRBV19 and TRBJ1-5; D is uncertain. Germline V gives CDR1 LNHDA, CDR2 SQIVND (reference sequence). V gave up 3 bases and J gave up 3 bases, with 6 bases separating them. The CDR3 covers 13 residues. The DNA for the CDR3 is TGTGCCAGTAGTATGGCCCACAATCAGCCCCAGCATTTT. Its translation: CASSMAHNQPQHF.

The chain links TRBV4-1 to TRBJ2-3; D gene unclear. Germline CDR1 MGHRA, CDR2 YSYEKL. This CDR3 has 15 amino acids. Trimming shortened V by 0 bases and J by 6 bases, and 13 bases separated the two germline ends. Here the CDR3 reads CASSQELISRDTQYF. The CDR3 DNA follows: TGCGCCAGCAGCCAAGAGCTGATATCCAGGGATACGCAGTATTTT.

This chain joins TRBV11-2 and TRBJ2-7, with D unclear. The CDR3 is made up of 11 amino acids. V shed 1 base and J shed 6 bases, with 4 bases lying between them. Germline assignment: CDR1 SGHAT and CDR2 FQNNGV. CDR3 in amino acids: CASSLAGEQYF. For the CDR3, the DNA is TGTGCCAGCAGCTTAGCAGGCGAGCAGTACTTC.

The chain has TRBV7-9 and TRBJ1-3; perhaps TRBD1 as D (5 bases). Germline V gene data show CDR1 as SEHNR and CDR2 as FQNEAQ (reference sequence). V lost 5 bases and J lost 6, with 14 bases in between. This CDR3 has 14 residues. The chain's CDR3 is CASSLDGDLNTIYF. Here the CDR3 DNA reads TGTGCCAGCAGCCTGGATGGGGACCTAAACACCATATATTTT. The whole variable domain, filled in from reference TRBV7-9 and TRBJ1-3, reads DTGVSQNPRHKITKRGQNVTFRCDPISEHNRLYWYRQTLGQGPEFLTYFQNEAQLEKSRLLSDRFSAERPKGSFSTLEIQRTEQGDSAMYLCASSLDGDLNTIYFGEGSWLTVV.

This chain connects TRBV28 to TRBJ1-1; possible D gene TRBD1, 5 bases. V was clipped by 4 bases and J by 1 base, with 13 bases between them. Germline V gene data show CDR1 as MDHEN and CDR2 as SYDVKM. This CDR3 spans 15 amino acids. In nucleotides, the CDR3 is TGTGCCAGCAGTTCCTTTACCGGGGGGAACACTGAAGCTTTCTTT. Translated: CASSSFTGGNTEAFF.

This rearrangement joins TRBV5-1 to TRBJ1-2; tentative D call: TRBD1 (6 bases). CDR1 is SGHRS and CDR2 is YFSETQ in the germline V gene. V was pared by 3 bases and J by 0 bases, with 9 bases between. The CDR3 spans 14 residues. The CDR3 DNA sequence: TGCGCCAGCAGCTACGGACAGTCTAACTATGGCTACACCTTC. It codes for CASSYGQSNYGYTF.

J is TRBJ1-4 and V is TRBV5-1; weak D call: TRBD1 (5 bases). The CDR3 is 15 amino acids. Between the trimmed V and J ends, which lost 4 bases and 8 bases, there was a span of 18 bases. The germline gives CDR1 SGHRS, CDR2 YFSETQ. The CDR3: CASSRARDAGEKLFF. As DNA, the CDR3 is TGCGCCAGCAGCAGGGCTAGGGACGCCGGCGAAAAACTGTTTTTT.

This rearrangement joins TRBV6-5 to TRBJ1-2, with TRBD1 matching 9 bases. This CDR3 is built from 14 residues. The germline V gene encodes CDR1 MNHEY and CDR2 SVGAGI. Germline trimming cut 6 bases from V and 0 bases from J; bases unmatched to any gene: 2. CDR3 in DNA: TGTGCCAGCAGGCGACAGGGGGCTAACTATGGCTACACCTTC. Protein product: CASRRQGANYGYTF.

This chain connects TRBV7-2 to TRBJ1-2; D call uncertain. The CDR3 runs to 15 residues. Germline V gene lookup returns CDR1 SGHTA and CDR2 FQGNSA. V lost 1 base to trimming and J lost 8 bases, with 17 bases between them. The CDR3 bases are TGTGCCAGCAGCTTAGGAGGGTATAAGGCGGGCGGCTACACCTTC. Its translation: CASSLGGYKAGGYTF.

The chain carries TRBV6-5 and TRBJ1-2; possible D gene TRBD1, 6 bases. Germline CDR1 and CDR2: MNHEY and SVGAGI. The CDR3 is 14 residues long. Trimming removed 1 base from V and 4 bases from J, with 10 bases in between. CDR3 residues: CASSYLGQPYGYTF. The CDR3 coding sequence is TGTGCCAGCAGTTACTTAGGACAGCCCTATGGCTACACCTTC.

This chain joins TRBV5-1 and TRBJ2-1; D is perhaps TRBD1 (5 bases). V gave up 0 bases and J gave up 2 bases, with 12 bases separating them. CDR3 size: 16 residues. Per the germline V gene, CDR1 is SGHRS and CDR2 is YFSETQ. In DNA, the CDR3 is TGCGCCAGCAGCTTGGATGGGGTAGGGGCCTACAATGAGCAGTTCTTC. Its protein product is CASSLDGVGAYNEQFF. The whole variable domain, filled in from reference TRBV5-1 and TRBJ2-1, reads KAGVTQTPRYLIKTRGQQVTLSCSPISGHRSVSWYQQTPGQGLQFLFEYFSETQRNKGNFPGRFSGRQFSNSRSEMNVSTLELGDSALYLCASSLDGVGAYNEQFFGPGTRLTVL.

The rearrangement links TRBV18 to TRBJ1-4; D may be TRBD1 (6 bases). Between the trimmed V and J ends, which lost 2 bases and 8 bases, there was a span of 15 bases. The germline V gene has CDR1 KGHSH and CDR2 LQKENI. The CDR3 extends over 15 amino acids. CDR3: CASSPRAGAGEKLFF. The CDR3 DNA follows: TGTGCCAGCTCACCAAGAGCAGGGGCGGGAGAAAAACTGTTTTTT.

V and J are TRBV9 and TRBJ2-5; D is unclear. The CDR3 runs 15 residues. The ends were cut back, 0 bases at V and 0 bases at J, with 9 bases in the middle. The germline CDR1 and CDR2 sequences are SGDLS and YYNGEE. The CDR3 reads CASSVGAENQETQYF. As DNA, the CDR3 is TGTGCCAGCAGCGTAGGGGCGGAGAACCAAGAGACCCAGTACTTC.

V usage is TRBV7-2 and J usage is TRBJ1-3, with TRBD1 identical over 7 bases. V was clipped by 4 bases and J by 0 bases; unmatched bases: 3. This CDR3 contains 15 residues. The germline V gene encodes CDR1 SGHTA and CDR2 FQGNSA. The CDR3 region is CASSSGQSSGNTIYF. DNA of the CDR3: TGTGCCAGCAGCTCGGGACAGTCCTCTGGAAACACCATATATTTT.

The chain has TRBV7-2 and TRBJ2-5, with 10 bases matching TRBD2. Germline V CDR1 and CDR2: SGHTA, FQGNSA. This CDR3 has 16 residues. V was clipped by 1 base and J by 1 base; unmatched bases: 3. The CDR3 nucleotides are TGTGCCAGCAGCTTAGGTGCTAGCGGGGGCCAAGAGACCCAGTACTTC. It is translated as CASSLGASGGQETQYF.